These T cell receptor beta chains were read from a single sample in a study of cytomegalovirus exposure and HLA in healthy donors. Profiling relied on immunoSEQ multiplex PCR, and the TCRdb table lists in-frame clones only, not all of them. The sample lists over 120,000 clones, roughly 89% seen once, with 9% in the top ten. Sequenced: PBMCs. These receptors came from a woman between 18 and 29 years old in good health and CMV-seropositive. Both conserved end residues are part of each CDR3. The D gene is left open where the match is weak. Part of the rows lack a size; the others show once, few, many or a class for expanded clones.

clone_size	v_call	d_call	j_call	cdr3_nt	cdr3_aa
NA	TRBV20-1	TRBD1	TRBJ1-2	TGCAGTGCTAGCAGGGGGCTTGGCTACACCTTC	CSASRGLGYTF
NA	TRBV7-9	NA	TRBJ2-7	TGTGCCAGCAGCATAAATCCCTACGAGCAGTACTTC	CASSINPYEQYF
NA	TRBV5-4	TRBD2	TRBJ2-1	TGTGCCAGCAGCATCGCTAGCGGGGGCCGAACCAATGAGCAGTTCTTC	CASSIASGGRTNEQFF
NA	TRBV9	NA	TRBJ2-1	TGTGCCAGCAGCGAGGGACATTACAATGAGCAGTTCTTC	CASSEGHYNEQFF
NA	TRBV5-6	NA	TRBJ1-6	TGTGCGAGCGCAAGTGGGGCTCCCAATAATTCACCCCTCCACTTT	CASASGAPNNSPLHF
few	TRBV15	NA	TRBJ1-5	TGTGCCACCAGCAGAGATCCTGGCAGCAATCAGCCCCAGCATTTT	CATSRDPGSNQPQHF
NA	TRBV5-4	TRBD2	TRBJ2-3	TGTGCCTGGGGTGGCGGGGGGGCAGCGGAAGATACGCAGTATTTT	CAWGGGGAAEDTQYF
NA	TRBV5-1	TRBD1	TRBJ1-2	TGCGCCAGCAGCTTGGAGACAGGGACCTATGGCTACACCTTC	CASSLETGTYGYTF
NA	TRBV7-6	TRBD1	TRBJ2-6	TGTGCCAGCAGCCCACGTCCCGGGACAGGGGCTGGGGCCAACGTCCTGACTTTC	CASSPRPGTGAGANVLTF
NA	TRBV9	TRBD1	TRBJ1-2	TGTGCCAGCAGCGCTCCAGGGGGCTATGGCTACACCTTC	CASSAPGGYGYTF
NA	TRBV13	NA	TRBJ1-4	TGTGCCAGCAGCTTAGGTATAGGGCAGGGGAATGAAAAACTGTTTTTT	CASSLGIGQGNEKLFF
NA	TRBV5-4	TRBD1	TRBJ1-6	TGTGCCAGCAGCTTGGCAGGGACAGGAAATTCACCCCTCCACTTT	CASSLAGTGNSPLHF
NA	TRBV15	TRBD2	TRBJ2-1	TGTGCCACCAGCAGAGATGGTAGCGGGGGGTGGTCCTACAATGAGCAGTTCTTC	CATSRDGSGGWSYNEQFF
NA	TRBV11-2	NA	TRBJ1-2	TGTGCCAGCAGCTTAGCGGGAAGCAAGGGAAACTATGGCTACACCTTC	CASSLAGSKGNYGYTF
NA	TRBV27	TRBD1	TRBJ2-2	TGTGCCAGCAGTTTATCGCGGGGACAGGGGGCTGTGTCAAGCACCGGGGAGCTGTTTTTT	CASSLSRGQGAVSSTGELFF
NA	TRBV5-1	NA	TRBJ1-6	TGCGCCAGCCGCGGGGGCTGGGATTCACCCCTCCACTTT	CASRGGWDSPLHF
NA	TRBV6-1	NA	TRBJ2-7	TGTGCCAGCAGTGAAACGGCGCCGGGCTACGAGCAGTACTTC	CASSETAPGYEQYF
NA	TRBV6-5	NA	TRBJ2-7	TGTGCCAGCAGCCCAAACTACCCCAACGAGCAGTACTTC	CASSPNYPNEQYF
NA	TRBV5-4	TRBD1	TRBJ1-3	TGTGCCAGCAGCTTGCCGGGACAGGCTGGAAACACCATATATTTT	CASSLPGQAGNTIYF
NA	TRBV19	NA	TRBJ2-7	TGTGCCAGTAGTATAGGAGGGCAGGGGATCTACGAGCAGTACTTC	CASSIGGQGIYEQYF
NA	TRBV28	TRBD1	TRBJ2-7	TGTGCCAGCAGTTTTTTCGAGACAGGGGACTCCTACGAGCAGTACTTC	CASSFFETGDSYEQYF
NA	TRBV5-1	TRBD1	TRBJ1-3	TGCGCCAGCAGCTTGGCGGCGACAGGGGGAAACACCATATATTTT	CASSLAATGGNTIYF
NA	TRBV5-1	NA	TRBJ2-3	TGCGCCAGCAGCTTAGGGGGGGCCGCAGATACGCAGTATTTT	CASSLGGAADTQYF
NA	TRBV19	TRBD1	TRBJ1-4	TGTGCCAGTAGAATCCCGGGACAGGGTGAAAAACTGTTTTTT	CASRIPGQGEKLFF
NA	TRBV5-1	TRBD2	TRBJ2-1	TGCGCCAGCAGCTCCGAGCGGCTAGCGGGGGGCAATGAGCAGTTCTTC	CASSSERLAGGNEQFF
NA	TRBV2	NA	TRBJ1-5	TGTGCCAGCAGTGCGCTAGGACAGACTAATCAGCCCCAGCATTTT	CASSALGQTNQPQHF
NA	TRBV6-6	TRBD1	TRBJ1-1	TGTGCCAGCAGTTACGGGACAGGGCTGAACACTGAAGCTTTCTTT	CASSYGTGLNTEAFF
NA	TRBV27	NA	TRBJ1-1	TGTGCCAGCAGCCTATCAGGCGGGGCAACTGAAGCTTTCTTT	CASSLSGGATEAFF
NA	TRBV7-2	NA	TRBJ2-7	TGTGCCAGCAGCTTAGAGGAGGGAATGGGCTACGAGCAGTACTTC	CASSLEEGMGYEQYF
NA	TRBV5-4	TRBD2	TRBJ2-3	TGTGCCAGCAGCTCTCGACTAGCCGGAAACACAGATACGCAGTATTTT	CASSSRLAGNTDTQYF
NA	TRBV2	TRBD1	TRBJ1-6	TGTGCCAGCAGGGAGCACAGGGGATTGATTTCACCCCTCCACTTT	CASREHRGLISPLHF
NA	TRBV15	TRBD1	TRBJ1-3	TGTGCCACCAGCAGACGGGACAGCGTCTCTGGAAACACCATATATTTT	CATSRRDSVSGNTIYF
NA	TRBV5-1	TRBD1	TRBJ2-1	TGCGCCAGCAGCCCCCGTTTGGGGACAGGGTATGCCGATGAGCAGTTCTTC	CASSPRLGTGYADEQFF
NA	TRBV5-1	NA	TRBJ2-3	TGCGCCAGCAGCTTGTCTCCGACAGCATCTGCAGATACGCAGTATTTT	CASSLSPTASADTQYF
once	TRBV5-1	TRBD2	TRBJ2-5	TGCGCCAGCAGTCATCCGAGGGGAGCGGGGGGCCACCAAGAGACCCAGTACTTC	CASSHPRGAGGHQETQYF
NA	TRBV7-9	NA	TRBJ1-1	TGTGCCAGCAGCTTAGCGCGGGCCCCTGAAGCTTTCTTT	CASSLARAPEAFF
NA	TRBV28	TRBD2	TRBJ2-5	TGTGCCAGCAGTTTTTTTCGAAGCGGGGGGGCCCCAGAGACCCAGTACTTC	CASSFFRSGGAPETQYF
NA	TRBV9	TRBD2	TRBJ2-5	TGTGCCAGCAGCCAAGCGGGGGGGTATCAAGAGACCCAGTACTTC	CASSQAGGYQETQYF
many	TRBV6-1	TRBD1	TRBJ1-2	TGTGCCAGCAGTGAACAGGGGGCCAACTATGGCTACACCTTC	CASSEQGANYGYTF
NA	TRBV28	NA	TRBJ2-3	TGTGCCAGCAGTACGGGTCCAGATACGCAGTATTTT	CASSTGPDTQYF
NA	TRBV9	TRBD2	TRBJ2-1	TGTGCCAGCAGCGTAGTTAGCGGGGGGAAGGATGAGCAGTTCTTC	CASSVVSGGKDEQFF
NA	TRBV5-6	TRBD1	TRBJ1-2	TGTGCCAGCAGCTTGGTAACAGGGGTAGGCTACACCTTC	CASSLVTGVGYTF
NA	TRBV6-1	TRBD1	TRBJ1-1	TGTGCCAGCAGTGAAGCCAAGGACAGGGGGGCTTTCTTT	CASSEAKDRGAFF
NA	TRBV28	NA	TRBJ1-5	TGTGCCAGCAGTTTCCCGGGAGATAGCAATCAGCCCCAGCATTTT	CASSFPGDSNQPQHF
NA	TRBV14	NA	TRBJ1-1	TGTGCCAGCAGCCAAGAAGGAGTTTCGTCGCGGAGCACTGAAGCTTTCTTT	CASSQEGVSSRSTEAFF
NA	TRBV2	NA	TRBJ2-1	TGTGCCAGCATTCAGGGCCCGATCGAGGAGCAGTTCTTC	CASIQGPIEEQFF
NA	TRBV4-1	TRBD1	TRBJ1-3	TGCGCCAGCAGTCGTCTGCCCTTAACAGGGGGTCGGGGAAACACCATATATTTT	CASSRLPLTGGRGNTIYF
few	TRBV7-2	TRBD1	TRBJ1-1	TGTGCCAGCAGCCCAGGGGGGAACACTGAAGCTTTCTTT	CASSPGGNTEAFF
once	TRBV28	TRBD1	TRBJ1-5	TGTGCCAGCAGTCCCACAGGGGACAATCAGCCCCAGCATTTT	CASSPTGDNQPQHF
NA	TRBV6-5	NA	TRBJ1-3	TGTGCCAGCAGTGTACAGGGAACCATATATTTT	CASSVQGTIYF
NA	TRBV7-8	NA	TRBJ2-1	TGTGCCAGCAGCTTAGAAGGGGCGGAGACCTACAATGAGCAGTTCTTC	CASSLEGAETYNEQFF
NA	TRBV5-6	NA	TRBJ1-5	TGTGCCAGCAGCTTCATGGCAGGGGATCAGCCCCAGCATTTT	CASSFMAGDQPQHF
NA	TRBV7-2	TRBD1	TRBJ1-5	TGTGCCAGCAGCTTAGGAGGGGGCGCGAGCAATCAGCCCCAGCATTTT	CASSLGGGASNQPQHF
NA	TRBV30	NA	TRBJ1-4	TGTGCCTGGAGTGTACGAGGCACAGGGAGGGGAGAAAAACTGTTTTTT	CAWSVRGTGRGEKLFF
NA	TRBV7-2	NA	TRBJ1-1	TGTGCCAGCAGCTTAGCGTCCCAGGCGGGCACTGAAGCTTTCTTT	CASSLASQAGTEAFF
NA	TRBV6-1	TRBD2	TRBJ2-5	TGTGCCAGCAGGAGACTAGCGGAAGAGACCCAGTACTTC	CASRRLAEETQYF
once	TRBV7-9	NA	TRBJ2-2	TGTGCCAGCAGCGCGTTTGGGGGGTACACCGGGGAGCTGTTTTTT	CASSAFGGYTGELFF